Detailed here is one T cell receptor (beta chain). Its antigen is currently not known. The input lacks base qualities; no much larger clone sits a single base away. The cohort comprised 666 healthy bone marrow donors. At the time of sampling, every cohort member was nominally healthy, though immune exposures that went unrecorded were likely present. The donor was CMV seropositive and belonged to the group of 250 to 300 seropositive cohort members. Each donor provided a peripheral blood sample, and peripheral blood mononuclear cells were used for TCR beta sequencing. Genomic DNA was extracted from the blood cell samples with the Qiagen DNeasy Blood Extraction Kit. The CDR3 spans 16 residues, from the cysteine through the phenylalanine. Just CDR3 DNA is preserved here, 48 bases in frame from base 1. The CDR1 and CDR2 encoded by the germline V gene are MGHRA and YSYEKL. The V end gives up 1 base and the J end 7 bases, leaving 8 bases in the junction not matched to a gene.

This specimen comes from a study of cytomegalovirus exposure and HLA in healthy donors (dated by TCRdb to about 2017). Regarding the complete study: An earlier analysis of some 600 of the donors reported 276 Gb of sequence data and some 110 million unique TCR beta sequences obtained from 150 million to 200 million T cells. An early release covering about 600 HLA-typed donors comprised around 300 gigabases of sequencing data and about 90 million unique TCR sequences. The genetic ancestry cluster associated with self-reported Caucasian donors included 70% to 85% of the roughly 410 genotyped donors. The study was designed to test whether signatures of past pathogen exposure could be identified by cataloging public T cell receptors. The study profiled the T cell repertoires of hundreds of subjects by immunosequencing and related them to cytomegalovirus serostatus. Besides the first cohort of 500 to 700 subjects, a separate validation cohort made up of over 95 different subjects was used. To predict cytomegalovirus infection status, the study combined high-throughput TCR immunosequencing, statistical association of individual TCRs with disease status, and machine learning. In a later analysis, previously published TCR beta repertoires from some 640 donors were re-analyzed and high-resolution HLA genotyping was added so that TCR occurrence patterns could be studied. Rather than drawing on any new phenotypic data, the later analysis identified candidate immune exposures from TCR beta sequences and the way those sequences occurred across donors. To decide whether each TCR beta V gene segment behaved as functional or pseudogenic, an earlier analysis of nearly 600 of the donors relied on high-throughput TCR beta sequencing. Donor age, sex, ethnicity and CMV serostatus were collected together with the repertoire data. A later genetic analysis took genome-wide SNP genotypes for about three fifths of the roughly 670 donors and used that subset as a discovery cohort. Every repertoire in the discovery cohort had been generated on one and the same sequencing platform. Both class I and class II loci were covered by HLA typing, at four-digit resolution. Typing coverage differed by locus: A, B, C, DRB1 and DQB1 were typed in roughly 620-630 donors, DQA1 in 522, DPA1 in over 600, and DPB1 in around 440. Roughly five DR-DQ haplotypes were handled as single units for association and clustering, since linkage in the cohort was strong. On average, roughly 240,000 unique TCR beta nucleotide sequences were sequenced per donor among fewer than 500 genotyped donors of the cohort, with approximately 18% of those sequences being non-productive. The research as a whole found: Linkage disequilibrium might explain the correlated functional status among segregating V segments, but an unknown experimental factor could not be ruled out. The authors suggested that the approach could potentially be extended to other disease states and immunological phenotypes. In a later analysis, around 15,000 TCR beta sequences were associated with specific HLA alleles at a false discovery rate of 0.05. According to a later analysis, TCR association rates differed among HLA loci, with DRB1 alleles showing the most associated TCRs and HLA-C alleles showing the fewest. A few of the identified cytomegalovirus-associated TCR beta chains were confirmed in vitro to be specific for cytomegalovirus antigens. In this cohort, only TCR beta chains were sequenced, and detectable features were limited by the absence of alpha or paired-chain data. Sequencing depth was assumed to be roughly uniform across donors in the presence/absence analyses, though that assumption may not hold. Strong co-occurrence of HLA alleles, especially DR and DQ, made assigning TCR associations to individual alleles difficult. In a later analysis, HLA-associated TCR beta chains were found to be more clonally expanded and to have lower generation probabilities than equally common non-associated chains. A later analysis found that most CMV-associated TCR beta chains appeared HLA-restricted, with HLA associations seemingly driven largely by CMV exposure. An association between a missense DCLRE1C variant and V-gene and J-gene trimming of TCR beta chains was found in a later genetic analysis and replicated in an independent cohort. Because the 87-base-pair reads could not distinguish some IMGT-functional V segments, including TRBV6-2 and TRBV6-3, those segments were excluded. The study listed 170 or so TCR beta chains as associated with cytomegalovirus. In a later analysis, several top co-occurrence clusters were reported to appear linked to parvovirus B19, influenza, CMV and Epstein-Barr virus. In a later genetic analysis, fewer N-insertions in productive TCRs were reported among donors in an Asian-associated ancestry cluster than the roughly 670-donor mean. Immune exposure information for the cohort was limited to CMV serostatus. Broadly in line with IMGT annotations, most TCR beta V segments showed up in productive rearrangements about 90% or about 30% of the time in an earlier analysis of 587 of the donors. Most TCR sequences were observed very rarely across donors, whereas some public TCRs were present in many individuals. A group of highly shared sequence variants was considered likely to be a technical artifact of the sequencing pipeline. A further reported finding was that TCR beta sequences accurately predicted the HLA-A and HLA-B alleles for most subjects in the first cohort. Cytomegalovirus status was reported to be diagnosed by the classifier with high specificity and sensitivity in both the original and validation cohorts. Because counts were too low, about 17 rarely observed V segments, including chromosome 9 orphons, were excluded from the earlier analysis of several hundred of the donors. Because HLA typing was unavailable for some donors at each locus, only the typed subset was used in association tests.

The method was the immunoSEQ multiplex PCR assay. The multiplex PCR relied on a mix of 60 forward primers for TCR Vbeta segments and 13 reverse primers for TCR Jbeta segments. Amplification of the CDR3 region of rearranged TCR beta genes was performed with a multiplex PCR assay on genomic DNA. Amplified TCR beta libraries were sequenced as 87-base-pair reads on the Illumina HiSeq System. From the authors' description of their analysis: A later analysis counted about 82 million unique TCR beta chains across the 700 or so repertoires, and 10 million to 12 million of these chains were shared by at least two donors. Raw reads were error-corrected and collapsed into unique sequences with a nearest-neighbor algorithm that merged closely related sequences to remove PCR and sequencing errors. V, D and J gene segments were assigned by aligning CDR3 sequences to IMGT reference sequences. For a sequence to be retained, a match of at least six nucleotides to both a V gene segment and a J gene segment was required. A rearrangement was called productive if the CDR3 had no stop codons and remained in frame with V and J, and every other rearrangement was called non-productive. CDR3 was defined according to IMGT convention as the region running from the second conserved V-encoded cysteine to the conserved J-encoded phenylalanine. The earlier analysis of 450 to 750 of the donors excluded any sequence lacking an unambiguous match to a single V gene segment. An earlier analysis of fewer than 750 of the donors classified V segments as functional when productive rearrangements were above 56.7% and as segregating when the standard deviation between donors was above 5%. A statistical classification framework was built to diagnose cytomegalovirus status from the catalog of TCR beta chain sequences. In a later analysis, TCR nucleotide sequences were compared against IMGT/GENE-DB human TR gene sequences so that V and J genes could be assigned. A later analysis assigned CDR3 sequences and most-parsimonious VDJ recombination scenarios with the TCRdist pipeline. In a later analysis, each TCR beta chain was defined by its CDR3 amino acid sequence together with its V-gene family, and reads without a unique V-gene family were excluded. A later analysis removed roughly 590 highly shared, low-generation-probability nucleotide sequences to deal with suspected cross-contamination and a sequencing artifact. In a later analysis, a clonal expansion index for each public chain was calculated from normalized within-repertoire ranks of inferred template counts. In a later analysis, generation probabilities were computed using a VDJ recombination model fitted to out-of-frame rearrangements, and the results were checked against IGoR. In a later analysis, hypergeometric tests were used to score TCR-TCR, TCR-HLA and TCR-CMV co-occurrence, with a repertoire-size bias correction applied to TCR pairs. To estimate false discovery rates, a later analysis permuted the HLA or CMV assignments 20 times. A later analysis grouped co-occurring TCRs with DBSCAN, adding TCRdist sequence similarity when clustering within HLA-allele-positive subsets. For co-occurrence clustering, repertoires with fewer than 30,000 or more than 120,000 public chains were excluded, along with four to six repertoires with anomalous nucleotide sharing. This is the immuneACCESS table as TCRdb keeps it, with only in-frame sequences that have V and J called. A part of the clones is gone; compared with another copy, unresolved V genes explain less than half, and the rest is unexplained. Clonal size and the V and J genes are those of that table, whereas D and trimming came from the DNA. Across this sample there are just over 150,000 clones, with 60% to 80% seen only once. Of the sample, just under 1% is held by the ten largest clones.

The sequence was collected from a woman in her 50s in good health and CMV-seropositive. Sequenced material: PBMCs. This chain joins TRBV4-1 to TRBJ2-2; a stretch of 8 junction bases matches TRBD2. The nucleotides read TGCGCCAGCAGCCAAGCTCCGGGACTAGATAACGGGGAGCTGTTTTTT. Translation gives CASSQAPGLDNGELFF.